The 6 T cell receptor beta chains reported below all come from one sample, sequenced in a study of shared clonotypes between healthy human individuals (TCRdb year 2020). Libraries were made using the immunoSEQ multiplex PCR assay. The table comes from immuneACCESS by way of TCRdb, which keeps in-frame sequences with V and J called. Part of the clones is missing from these tables; in studies checked, under half for an unresolved V gene and the rest for unknown reasons. The table for this sample lists a few hundred thousand clones; 65% of them were counted only once. Of the sample, around 10% falls within the top ten clones. The sequenced material came from memory CD4+ T cells sorted from blood. This specimen's cell subset or site label, interpreted: CD45RA-negative fraction. The origin of the receptors is a man aged 30-40 years in good health.

The J gene is TRBJ2-7, the V gene TRBV7-8, with 11 positions matching TRBD2. The CDR3 has 15 residues. Germline trimming cut 4 bases from V and 7 bases from J; bases unmatched to any gene: 9. Germline V gene lookup returns CDR1 SGHVS and CDR2 FQNEAQ. The CDR3 DNA reads TGTGCCAGCAGCTCCCTGACTAGCGGGATGGGTGAGCAGTACTTC. Protein: CASSSLTSGMGEQYF.

This clone was seen a handful of times. This rearrangement joins TRBV14 to TRBJ2-5, with 11 bases that match TRBD2. This CDR3 region has 15 residues. V shed 5 bases, J shed 4 bases, and the junction held 6 bases outside the gene matches. Germline CDR1 and CDR2: SGHDN and FVKESK. The CDR3 DNA is TGTGCCAGCAGCGAACTAGCGGGAGCCTCAGAGACCCAGTACTTC. It translates to CASSELAGASETQYF.

In this sample, this clone turned up a few times. The chain recombines TRBV5-1 with TRBJ2-3; 11 bases agree with TRBD2. CDR3 length: 16 residues. The ends lost 1 base at V and 2 bases at J; junction bases unmatched: 3. CDR1 SGHRS and CDR2 YFSETQ come from the germline V gene. The CDR3 protein is CASSLLTSGVTDTQYF. In DNA form, the CDR3 reads TGCGCCAGCAGCTTGTTGACTAGCGGGGTCACAGATACGCAGTATTTT.

This chain joins TRBV4-3 and TRBJ1-2; no clear D. The ends were cut back, 1 base at V and 1 base at J, with 7 bases in the middle. The CDR3 sequence is 14 residues long. Looked up from germline, CDR1 is LGHNA and CDR2 is YSLEER. CDR3 DNA sequence: TGCGCCAGCAGCCAAGGGGGTTTTAACTATGGCTACACCTTC. Translated, it gives CASSQGGFNYGYTF.

The chain carries TRBV5-4 and TRBJ2-5, with TRBD2 matching 12 bases. This CDR3 contains 16 residues. The germline gives CDR1 SGHNT, CDR2 YYREEE (reference sequence). The ends lost 4 bases at V and 0 bases at J; junction bases unmatched: 4. CDR3 nucleotides: TGTGCCAGCAGCGTCGGGACTAGCGGGTACCAAGAGACCCAGTACTTC. Amino acid sequence: CASSVGTSGYQETQYF.

V is TRBV28 and J is TRBJ2-7; D gene unclear. The length of the CDR3 is 12 residues. Germline V lookup: CDR1 MDHEN, CDR2 SYDVKM. V was trimmed by 5 bases and J by 2 bases, leaving 7 bases between them. CDR3 residues: CASSRFTYEQYF. For the CDR3, the DNA is TGTGCCAGCAGTAGGTTTACCTACGAGCAGTACTTC.